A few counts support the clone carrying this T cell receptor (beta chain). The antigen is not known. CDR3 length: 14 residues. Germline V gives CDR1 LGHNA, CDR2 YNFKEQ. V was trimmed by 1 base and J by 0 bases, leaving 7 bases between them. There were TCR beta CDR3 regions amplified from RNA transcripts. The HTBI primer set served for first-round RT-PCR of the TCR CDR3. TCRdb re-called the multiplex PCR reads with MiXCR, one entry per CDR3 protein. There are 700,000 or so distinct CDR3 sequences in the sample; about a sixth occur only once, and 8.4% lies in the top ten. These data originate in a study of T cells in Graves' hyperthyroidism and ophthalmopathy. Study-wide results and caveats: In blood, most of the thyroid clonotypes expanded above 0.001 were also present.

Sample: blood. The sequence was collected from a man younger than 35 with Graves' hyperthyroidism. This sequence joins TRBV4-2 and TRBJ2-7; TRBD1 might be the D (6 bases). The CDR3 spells CASSQGDTSYEQYF. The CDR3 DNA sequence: TGTGCCAGCAGCCAAGGGGACACCTCCTACGAGCAGTACTTC.